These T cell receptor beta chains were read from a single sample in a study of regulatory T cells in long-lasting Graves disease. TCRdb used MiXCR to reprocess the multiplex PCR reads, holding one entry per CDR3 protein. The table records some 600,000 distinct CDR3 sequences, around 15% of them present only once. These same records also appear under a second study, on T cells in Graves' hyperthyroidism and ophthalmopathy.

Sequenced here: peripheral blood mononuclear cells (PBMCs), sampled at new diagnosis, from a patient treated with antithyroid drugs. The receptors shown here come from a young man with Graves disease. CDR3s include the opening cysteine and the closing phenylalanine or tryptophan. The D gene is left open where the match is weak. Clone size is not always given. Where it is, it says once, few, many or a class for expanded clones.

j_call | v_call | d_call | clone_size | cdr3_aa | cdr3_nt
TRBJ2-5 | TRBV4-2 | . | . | CASGRERQSQETQYF | TGTGCCAGCGGAAGGGAACGACAGTCCCAAGAGACCCAGTACTTC
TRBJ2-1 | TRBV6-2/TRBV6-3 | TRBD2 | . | CASKGTSGREQFF | TGTGCCAGCAAGGGAACTAGCGGGAGGGAGCAGTTCTTC
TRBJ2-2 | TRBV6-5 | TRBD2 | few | CASSYQTSGRGGKTGELFF | TGTGCCAGCAGTTACCAGACTAGCGGGAGGGGCGGGAAAACCGGGGAGCTGTTTTTT
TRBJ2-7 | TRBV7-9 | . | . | CASSYMNSYEQYF | TGTGCCAGCAGCTATATGAACTCCTACGAGCAGTACTTC
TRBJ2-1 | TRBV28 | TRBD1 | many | CASRPFWTGASPNEQFF | TGTGCCAGCAGGCCCTTTTGGACAGGGGCTTCCCCCAATGAGCAGTTCTTC
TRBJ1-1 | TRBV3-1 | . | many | CASSQDFGAEAFF | TGTGCCAGCAGCCAAGATTTCGGGGCTGAAGCTTTCTTT
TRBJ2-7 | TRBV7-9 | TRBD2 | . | CASSLVGLAGRSEQYF | TGTGCCAGCAGCTTAGTGGGGCTAGCGGGACGTTCCGAGCAGTACTTC
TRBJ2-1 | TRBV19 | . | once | CASSILYEASSKQFF | TGTGCCAGTAGTATACTTTACGAGGCCTCTAGTAAGCAGTTCTTC
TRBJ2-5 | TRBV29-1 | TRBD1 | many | CSADGTAFGETQYF | TGCAGCGCCGACGGGACAGCCTTCGGAGAGACCCAGTACTTC
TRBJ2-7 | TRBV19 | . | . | CASSIYETVHEQYF | TGTGCCAGTAGTATTTATGAGACCGTTCACGAGCAGTACTTC
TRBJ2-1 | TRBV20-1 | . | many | CSARETFDRGEQFF | TGCAGTGCTAGAGAAACCTTCGACCGGGGGGAGCAGTTCTTC
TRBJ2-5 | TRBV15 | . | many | CATSRTDRGQETQYF | TGTGCCACCAGCAGAACGGACCGGGGGCAAGAGACCCAGTACTTC
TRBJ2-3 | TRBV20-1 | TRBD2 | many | CSARDWTSGRIDTQYF | TGCAGTGCTAGAGATTGGACTAGCGGGAGGATAGATACGCAGTATTTT
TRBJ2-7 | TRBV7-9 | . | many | CASSARGMGLAWEQYF | TGTGCCAGCAGCGCGAGGGGGATGGGTCTAGCCTGGGAGCAGTACTTC
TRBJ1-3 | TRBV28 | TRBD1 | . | CASSLGQAPLVIYF | TGTGCCAGCAGTTTGGGACAGGCCCCATTAGTCATATATTTT
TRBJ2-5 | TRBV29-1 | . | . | CTIVIGSLQETQYF | TGCACGATAGTGATCGGAAGCCTTCAAGAGACCCAGTACTTC
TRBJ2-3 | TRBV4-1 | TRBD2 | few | CASSQDGGLADYTDTQYF | TGCGCCAGCAGCCAAGATGGGGGACTAGCGGATTACACAGATACGCAGTATTTT
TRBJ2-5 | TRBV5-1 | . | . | CASSSQGPQETQYF | TGCGCCAGCAGCTCACAGGGCCCCCAAGAGACCCAGTACTTC
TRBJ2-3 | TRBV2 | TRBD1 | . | CASSEGGGTVRDTQYF | TGTGCCAGCAGTGAAGGGGGTGGGACAGTCAGAGATACGCAGTATTTT
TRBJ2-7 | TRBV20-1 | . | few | CSATEGVYEQYF | TGCAGTGCTACCGAAGGGGTTTACGAGCAGTACTTC
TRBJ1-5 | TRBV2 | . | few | CASSDRVRAGHNSNQPQHF | TGTGCCAGCAGTGACCGGGTCAGGGCCGGGCATAATAGCAATCAGCCCCAGCATTTT
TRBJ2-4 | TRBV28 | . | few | CASINSGRENIQYF | TGTGCCAGCATCAACTCCGGTAGGGAAAACATTCAGTACTTC
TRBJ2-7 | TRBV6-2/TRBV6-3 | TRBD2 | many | CASSPSGKVRQYF | TGTGCCAGCAGCCCGAGCGGGAAAGTTCGGCAGTACTTC
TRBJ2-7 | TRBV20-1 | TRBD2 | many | CSAIGTSAYEQYF | TGCAGTGCGATCGGGACTAGCGCCTACGAGCAGTACTTC
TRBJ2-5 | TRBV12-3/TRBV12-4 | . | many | CASRLQGGGETQYF | TGTGCCAGCAGGCTACAGGGTGGGGGAGAGACCCAGTACTTC
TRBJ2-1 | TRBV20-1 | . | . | CSASPTFNNEQFF | TGCAGTGCTAGTCCTACCTTCAACAATGAGCAGTTCTTC
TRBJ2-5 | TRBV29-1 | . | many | CSATRSVAVYQETQYF | TGCAGCGCCACTCGATCAGTTGCAGTGTACCAAGAGACCCAGTACTTC
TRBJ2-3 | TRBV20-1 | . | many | CSAIGRGGPDTQYF | TGCAGTGCTATAGGGAGGGGGGGCCCAGATACGCAGTATTTT
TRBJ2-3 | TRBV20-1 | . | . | CSARGGTGATSTDTQYF | TGCAGTGCTAGAGGGGGGACGGGAGCTACTAGCACAGATACGCAGTATTTT
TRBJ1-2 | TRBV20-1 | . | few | CSARVVGGYGYTF | TGCAGTGCTAGGGTGGTAGGGGGCTATGGCTACACCTTC
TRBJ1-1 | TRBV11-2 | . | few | CASSLAGNSNTEAFF | TGTGCCAGCAGCTTAGCAGGCAACAGTAACACTGAAGCTTTCTTT
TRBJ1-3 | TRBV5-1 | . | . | CASSRQGLSGNTIYF | TGCGCCAGCAGCCGGCAGGGGCTCTCTGGAAACACCATATATTTT
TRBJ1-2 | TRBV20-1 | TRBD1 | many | CSAMTGVYTF | TGCAGTGCTATGACAGGGGTCTACACCTTC
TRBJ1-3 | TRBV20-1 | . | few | CSAGGVFPGNTIYF | TGCAGTGCTGGGGGGGTATTTCCTGGAAACACCATATATTTT
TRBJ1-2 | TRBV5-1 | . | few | CASRPEGGANYGYTF | TGTGCCAGCAGACCGGAGGGGGGAGCTAACTATGGCTACACCTTC